Each of the 26 T cell receptor beta chains below was sequenced from the same sample in a study of siplizumab effects on memory and regulatory T cells. TCRdb keeps only in-frame clones here, not all; method: immunoSEQ multiplex PCR. Among over 60,000 clones listed, about 89% were seen once. What was sequenced was CD8+ T cells sorted from blood. The receptor set was obtained from a human donor in good health.

This chain links TRBV5-4 with TRBJ1-3; tentative D call: TRBD1 (5 bases). The CDR3 length is 13 residues. Trimming pared 3 bases from V and 2 bases from J, leaving 6 bases between. Germline V gives CDR1 SGHNT, CDR2 YYREEE (reference sequence). CDR3 nucleotides: TGTGCCAGCAGCTCAGGGACTGGAAACACCATATATTTT. Protein product: CASSSGTGNTIYF.

The chain links TRBV27 to TRBJ2-1; TRBD2 agrees at 9 bases. From germline, CDR1 is MNHEY and CDR2 SMNVEV (reference sequence). With 8 bases clipped from V and 2 bases from J, the junction kept 4 bases outside the gene matches. The CDR3 runs 14 residues. The CDR3 nucleotides read TGTGCCAGCGGTCCTAGCGGGGCCTACAATGAGCAGTTCTTC. Translating it yields CASGPSGAYNEQFF.

Written as DNA, the CDR3 is TGCGCCAGCAGCCAAGAATTCAGGACAGGTTCCTACGAGCAGTACTTC. Translation gives CASSQEFRTGSYEQYF. The chain recombines TRBV4-1 with TRBJ2-7; 7 nucleotides align to TRBD1. CDR3 length equals 16 residues. V trimming: 0 bases; J trimming: 1 base; junction bases outside the gene matches: 6. Germline V lookup: CDR1 MGHRA, CDR2 YSYEKL.

The V and J genes are TRBV2 and TRBJ2-2; possible D gene TRBD1, 5 bases. Per the germline V gene, CDR1 is SNHLY and CDR2 is FYNNEI. Trimming cost V 8 bases and J 0 bases, with 10 bases left between them. The CDR3 runs 14 residues. The CDR3 DNA sequence: TGTGCCAGCTCAGAGACAGCGAACACCGGGGAGCTGTTTTTT. Residues: CASSETANTGELFF.

This rearrangement joins TRBV27 to TRBJ2-7; D possibly corresponds to TRBD1 (6 bases). Germline V CDR1 and CDR2: MNHEY, SMNVEV (reference sequence). V lost 3 bases and J lost 4, with 10 bases in between. This CDR3 is 13 amino acids long. The CDR3 spells CASSFQGNYEQYF. The DNA of the CDR3 is TGTGCCAGCAGTTTTCAGGGGAATTACGAGCAGTACTTC.

The chain employs TRBV10-3 and TRBJ1-1; D is unresolved. The CDR3 extends over 12 amino acids. Trimming took off 2 bases at V and 7 bases at J, with 8 bases between the two ends. Germline values: CDR1 ENHRY, CDR2 SYGVKD. CDR3 DNA: TGTGCCATCAGTGAGCCAGCGGGTGAAGCTTTCTTT. This sequence encodes CAISEPAGEAFF.

This sequence joins TRBV5-1 and TRBJ2-3; D remains ambiguous. V dropped 5 bases and J dropped 0 bases, with 10 bases sitting between them. The CDR3 runs 14 residues. Per germline, CDR1 SGHRS and CDR2 YFSETQ. The CDR3 loop reads CASRPTLSTDTQYF. CDR3 bases: TGCGCCAGCAGACCGACACTAAGCACAGATACGCAGTATTTT.

The CDR3 is CASSLRGTSYYEQYF. The CDR3 nucleotides read TGTGCCAGCAGTTTAAGGGGGACGTCCTACTACGAGCAGTACTTC. The gene calls are TRBV27 and TRBJ2-7; TRBD1 is a possible D gene (6 bases). V shed 2 bases and J shed 3 bases, with 14 bases lying between them. CDR1 is MNHEY and CDR2 is SMNVEV in the germline V gene (reference sequence). The CDR3 runs 15 residues.

The chain links TRBV6-6 to TRBJ1-1; D might be TRBD1 (6 bases). Trimming took 2 bases from V and 1 from J, leaving 8 bases between them. CDR3 length: 14 residues. Germline V gives CDR1 MNHNY, CDR2 SVGAGI (reference sequence). DNA of the CDR3: TGTGCCAGCAGTTACGGAGGGGGGAACACTGAAGCTTTCTTT. Residues: CASSYGGGNTEAFF.

The gene calls are TRBV5-1 and TRBJ2-7, with 9 positions matching TRBD2. The CDR3 is 16 residues long. V was clipped by 0 bases and J by 4 bases; unmatched bases: 8. Looked up from germline, CDR1 is SGHRS and CDR2 is YFSETQ. Here the CDR3 reads CASSLAGGLASYEQYF. For the CDR3, the DNA is TGCGCCAGCAGCTTGGCCGGGGGACTAGCATCGTACGAGCAGTACTTC.

The rearrangement links TRBV7-9 to TRBJ2-7; 14 nucleotides agree with TRBD2. The CDR3 spans 15 residues. The germline gives CDR1 SEHNR, CDR2 FQNEAQ (reference sequence). V dropped 5 bases and J dropped 3; count of bases not matched to a gene: 3. The CDR3 DNA reads TGTGCCAGCAGCCGGGGACTAGCGGGAGTCTACGAGCAGTACTTC. It specifies CASSRGLAGVYEQYF.

This clone was picked up one time. The chain uses TRBV27 and TRBJ2-1; D is undetermined. Germline V gene data show CDR1 as MNHEY and CDR2 as SMNVEV (reference sequence). The CDR3 is 13 residues long. Trimming removed 2 bases at V and 0 bases at J, with 2 bases between. CDR3 loop: CASSLVSYNEQFF. CDR3 in DNA: TGTGCCAGCAGTTTAGTCTCCTACAATGAGCAGTTCTTC.

The rearrangement uses TRBV4-1 and TRBJ1-2, with a possible D match to TRBD1 (5 bases). CDR1 and CDR2 from the germline V gene are MGHRA and YSYEKL. The V end was cut by 0 bases, the J end by 5 bases, with 16 bases between. The CDR3 contains 16 residues. The CDR3 region has the DNA TGCGCCAGCAGCCAAGATGCTTGGCAGGGAGAATATGGCTACACCTTC. Translating gives CASSQDAWQGEYGYTF.

The rearrangement uses TRBV19 and TRBJ2-1; D call uncertain. V shed 9 bases and J shed 4 bases, with 19 bases lying between them. The CDR3 totals 15 residues. Germline loops: CDR1 LNHDA, CDR2 SQIVND (reference sequence). The DNA of the CDR3 is TGTGCCAGCACCCCTGGTTTTGACTTATACAATGAGCAGTTCTTC. Amino acids: CASTPGFDLYNEQFF.

This chain joins TRBV7-3 and TRBJ2-5; perhaps TRBD2 as D (6 bases). Germline loops: CDR1 SGHTA, CDR2 FQGTGA. V was trimmed by 0 bases and J by 3 bases, leaving 8 bases between them. The CDR3 is made up of 14 amino acids. The CDR3 here is CASSLTWGEETQYF. The CDR3 DNA reads as TGTGCCAGCAGCTTAACCTGGGGGGAAGAGACCCAGTACTTC.

The gene calls are TRBV2 and TRBJ2-1, with D hard to call. Germline V lookup: CDR1 SNHLY, CDR2 FYNNEI. Between the trimmed V and J ends, which lost 10 bases and 3 bases, there was a span of 16 bases. CDR3 length: 14 residues. This CDR3 is CATSEKGLYNEQFF. DNA of the CDR3: TGTGCCACCTCCGAAAAGGGCCTCTACAATGAGCAGTTCTTC.

In the case of this clone: A junction boundary mismatches the germline segment, possibly from a read error. V and J are TRBV5-6 and TRBJ1-5; no reliable D call. The germline V gene encodes CDR1 SGHDT and CDR2 YYEEEE. This CDR3 has 15 amino acids. CDR3 amino acids: CASSQYTNSNQPQHF. The CDR3, as DNA: TGCGCCAGCAGCCAGTACACAAACAGCAATCAGCCCCAGCATTTT.

This rearrangement joins TRBV6-5 to TRBJ2-1; TRBD2 matches 7 bases. With 0 bases clipped from V and 6 bases from J, the junction kept 5 bases outside the gene matches. Germline assignment: CDR1 MNHEY and CDR2 SVGAGI. This CDR3 is 15 amino acids long. In nucleotides, the CDR3 is TGTGCCAGCAGTTACTCCCGGGGAGGGCCCAATGAGCAGTTCTTC. Translation gives CASSYSRGGPNEQFF.

Note on this clone: Distinct nucleotide sequences in the sample also encode this CDR3. The chain combines TRBV7-9 with TRBJ2-5; 7 nucleotides match TRBD2. Germline V gene lookup returns CDR1 SEHNR and CDR2 FQNEAQ (reference sequence). This CDR3 region has 13 residues. Germline trimming cut 5 bases from V and 3 bases from J; bases unmatched to any gene: 3. The chain's CDR3 is CASSPRGEETQYF. In DNA form, the CDR3 reads TGTGCCAGCAGCCCCCGGGGGGAAGAGACCCAGTACTTC.

This rearrangement joins TRBV2 to TRBJ1-2; possible D gene TRBD1, 5 bases. CDR3 length equals 12 residues. The germline CDR1 and CDR2 sequences are SNHLY and FYNNEI. Deletions cut 8 bases from V and 7 bases from J, with 14 bases between. CDR3 amino acids: CASETGTFGYTF. The CDR3 bases are TGTGCCAGCGAAACCGGGACGTTTGGCTACACCTTC.

V and J are TRBV6-5 and TRBJ2-7, with a weak D call TRBD2 (7 bases). CDR1 and CDR2 (germline): MNHEY, SVGAGI. Trimming cost V 0 bases and J 3 bases, with 12 bases left between them. This CDR3 region has 15 residues. CDR3 bases: TGTGCCAGCAGTTACTCAGGGGGAGGGGACTACGAGCAGTACTTC. Amino acid sequence: CASSYSGGGDYEQYF.

In this sample, this clone turned up once. The chain uses TRBV27 and TRBJ1-2; unclear D gene. Trimming pared 6 bases from V and 3 bases from J, leaving 29 bases between. The germline gives CDR1 MNHEY, CDR2 SMNVEV (reference sequence). The CDR3 is 19 residues long. The CDR3 nucleotides read TGTGCCAGCAGCCTTAGTAATGCTCCCTGGGCCCGGAGGGACTATGGCTACACCTTC. It translates to CASSLSNAPWARRDYGYTF.

V usage is TRBV2 and J usage is TRBJ1-3, with D hard to call. V was shortened by 1 base and J by 4 bases, with 11 bases between the two germline ends. Germline V gives CDR1 SNHLY, CDR2 FYNNEI. This CDR3 contains 15 residues. CDR3 nucleotide sequence: TGTGCCAGCAGTGAAGGGATGGGATCCGGAAACACCATATATTTT. Amino acid sequence: CASSEGMGSGNTIYF.

The J gene is TRBJ2-3, the V gene TRBV4-1, with 13 nucleotides matching TRBD2. Germline V lookup: CDR1 MGHRA, CDR2 YSYEKL. The CDR3 sequence is 15 residues long. Trimming at V came to 7 bases and at J to 5 bases, leaving 6 bases not matched to a gene. The CDR3 DNA reads TGCGCCAGCACACTAGCGGGGGGGCAGATAGATACGCAGTATTTT. Translation: CASTLAGGQIDTQYF.

The DNA of the CDR3 is TGTGCCACTACCTCGAGCACCTATTATTCTGGAGCTTTCTTT. This gives the protein CATTSSTYYSGAFF. The chain has TRBV25-1 and TRBJ1-1; D unclear. The germline V and J ends were trimmed by 10 bases and 10 bases, with 25 bases remaining between them. CDR1 MGHDK and CDR2 SYGVNS come from the germline V gene. The CDR3 is 14 residues long.

The rearrangement links TRBV4-1 to TRBJ2-1; a weak D match, TRBD1 (6 bases). The CDR3 has 12 amino acids. CDR1 is MGHRA and CDR2 is YSYEKL in the germline V gene. V lost 4 bases and J 10 bases, leaving 11 bases between the germline ends. The CDR3 sequence: CASSPAGQEQFF. The CDR3 DNA reads TGCGCCAGCAGCCCAGCCGGACAGGAGCAGTTCTTC.